This TCR beta chain came from a study of T-cell reconstitution after alpha-beta-depleted transplantation in children. Germline CDR1 and CDR2: MNHNY and SVGAGI (reference sequence). This CDR3 has 13 amino acids. Trimming removed 8 bases from V and 2 bases from J, with 10 bases in between. Preparation of the TCRbeta library used unique molecular identifiers. TCRdb re-called the PCR reads through MiXCR, storing one row per CDR3 protein. The sample yields hundreds of thousands of distinct CDR3 sequences, around a sixth seen once. The V gene is TRBV6-6, the J gene TRBJ1-5, with D perhaps matching TRBD1 (5 bases). Source: PBMCs from the stem cell graft donor, taken from the stem cell graft. The clonotype was recovered from a human donor who donated a stem cell graft to a child with acute myeloid leukemia. The CDR3 DNA reads TGTGCCAGCCCGGGGGTGGGCAATCAGCCCCAGCATTTT. Amino acid sequence: CASPGVGNQPQHF.